This entry concerns a single TCR beta chain. This clonotype occurred a few times. The antigen it binds to is not known. No much larger clone exists at a distance of one base, and base qualities are not known. This sample was included in a study of T-cell memory formation after mild COVID-19 (dated by TCRdb to the early 2020s). About the study as a whole: Most TCR sequence clusters were specific to one of the two donors. Longitudinal TCRalpha and TCRbeta repertoire sequencing tracked T-cell clones expanding and contracting after mild COVID-19 in two donors. The cohort comprised two young, previously healthy adult volunteers, one female and one male.

The sequencer listed for this sample is Illumina NovaSeq 6000. cDNA libraries for TCRalpha and TCRbeta were prepared by 5'RACE using constant-segment primers, with sample barcodes and unique molecular identifiers added. RNA was extracted from every sample with Trizol reagent. Amplification of the libraries took two PCR steps, and the second step added a second sample barcode plus Illumina TruSeq adapters. Sequencing of the libraries was done on an Illumina NovaSeq, producing 2 x 150 bp paired-end reads. On the authors' methods: Reads were demultiplexed and collapsed into UMI-guided consensus sequences with migec v1.2.7. With mixcr v2.1.11, UMI consensuses were aligned to TRA and TRB V and J templates and assembled into clonotypes. A clonotype was counted as expanded or contracted only when both edgeR and NoisET called the clonotype significant, with the noise models trained on biological replicates. edgeR calls used a false discovery rate-adjusted p below 0.01 and a log2 fold-change threshold of 1. PCA with hierarchical clustering of max-normalized trajectories of the 1000 most abundant clonotypes was used as exploratory dynamics analysis. Separately sequenced CD4+ and CD8+ repertoires were used to assign a CD4 or CD8 phenotype to each responding clone. The public reads were run again by TCRdb, first through fastp at Q25 and then through MiXCR, and only productive beta chains were kept. A single entry per CDR3 protein holds the most common genes and DNA from its merged rows. It is TCRdb's table, rather than the study itself, that gives the V and J calls and clone size. The sample data list approximately 430,000 distinct CDR3 sequences, and more than 20% of these were observed just once. Of the sample, roughly 14% is held by the ten largest clones.

Ficoll-Paque density gradient centrifugation was used to isolate PBMCs. Overall results and qualifications from the work: Contracting CD4+ clones were found mainly in CM and EM memory subsets, while CD8+ clones were enriched in EMRA. From day 15 to 85, contracting clones showed balanced CD4/CD8 phenotypes, whereas a second wave of clones that expanded from day 15 to 37 leaned towards CD4+. The detection of some responding clones in pre-infection memory suggests that pre-existing cross-reactive memory T cells joined the SARS-CoV-2 response. SARS-CoV-2 specificity of the second-wave clones peaking on day 37 was not confirmed. Only two mild cases were covered in the study, and larger cohorts including severe cases with pre-infection samples were considered necessary.

The source is an adult woman who had mild COVID-19 (a few samples of this study predate the infection). The sample titles of this study are shuffled in the database, so cell type and time point are left out; the donor was told from shared clones. Sequenced: PBMCs or a T cell subset sorted from them (not recorded which).

Here the CDR3 is given as CASSYGTSGRDEQFF. The DNA sequence is as follows: TGTGCCAGCAGTTACGGGACTAGCGGGAGAGATGAGCAGTTCTTC. Recombination connected TRBV6-2 or TRBV6-3 to TRBJ2-1, with TRBD2 identical over 14 junction bases. CDR1 and CDR2, looked up from the germline V gene, are MNHEY and SVGEGT. Trimming takes 2 bases off V and 8 bases off J; junction bases not matched to a gene: 2. The CDR3 contains 15 residues, cysteine and phenylalanine counted. Just CDR3 DNA is preserved here, 45 bases in frame from base 1.